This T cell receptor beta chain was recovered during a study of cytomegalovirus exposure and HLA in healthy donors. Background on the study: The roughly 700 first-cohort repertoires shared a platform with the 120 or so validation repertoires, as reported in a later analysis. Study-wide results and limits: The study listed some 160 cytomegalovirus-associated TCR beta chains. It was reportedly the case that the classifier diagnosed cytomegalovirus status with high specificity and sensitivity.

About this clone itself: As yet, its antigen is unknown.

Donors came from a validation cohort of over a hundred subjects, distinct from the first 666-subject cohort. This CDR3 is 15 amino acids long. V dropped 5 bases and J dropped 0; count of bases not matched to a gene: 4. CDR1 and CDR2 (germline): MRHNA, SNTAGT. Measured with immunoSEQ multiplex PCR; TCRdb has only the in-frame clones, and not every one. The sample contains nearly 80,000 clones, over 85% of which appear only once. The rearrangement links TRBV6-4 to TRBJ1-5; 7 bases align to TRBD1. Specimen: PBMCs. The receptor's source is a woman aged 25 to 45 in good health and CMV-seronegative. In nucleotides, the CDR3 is TGTGCCAGCAGTCCTCACAGGGGTAGCAATCAGCCCCAGCATTTT. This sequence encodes CASSPHRGSNQPQHF.